A selection of T cell receptor beta chains follows, all from one sample in a study of T cell changes during pregnancy in multiple sclerosis. The table came from immunoSEQ multiplex PCR; TCRdb's copy has only in-frame clones and leaves some out. The sample comprises 85,000 to 90,000 clones, roughly 90% of which are singletons, and around 2% rests with the top ten. Sequencing was performed on peripheral blood, taken in the first trimester of pregnancy. These receptors were collected from a female donor in good health, enrolled as a control in a pregnancy study. Each CDR3 is given with its conserved first and last residue. D genes are given only for firm matches. The listing skips clone size in some rows; elsewhere it reads once, few, many or a size class.

abundance,d_gene,j_gene,v_gene,CDR3nt,CDR3aa
.,.,TRBJ2-3,TRBV6-5,TGTGCCAGCAGTAGCTGGGCTAGCACAGATACGCAGTATTTT,CASSSWASTDTQYF
once,TRBD2,TRBJ2-1,TRBV29-1,TGCAGCGTTGAACTAGCGGGGGGTAAGCAGTTCTTC,CSVELAGGKQFF
.,.,TRBJ1-3,TRBV20-1,TGCAGTGCTATCTTGGGAAACACCATATATTTT,CSAILGNTIYF
.,.,TRBJ1-4,TRBV18,TGTGCCAGCTCGCTGCTACAGCGGGAGAGGGATGAAAAACTGTTTTTT,CASSLLQRERDEKLFF
.,TRBD2,TRBJ2-7,TRBV27,TGTGCCAGCAGTATCAAGCGGGGGGACTACGAGCAGTACTTC,CASSIKRGDYEQYF
.,.,TRBJ1-4,TRBV15,TGTGCCACCAGCAGAGGGGCAATTAATGAAAAACTGTTTTTT,CATSRGAINEKLFF
.,TRBD1,TRBJ2-5,TRBV6-1,TGTGCCAGCAGTGAAGGTGCCTACAGGGGAGAGACCCAGTACTTC,CASSEGAYRGETQYF
few,.,TRBJ1-2,TRBV7-3,TGTGCCAGCAGCTCCCGCCCACAGGGATCGGGGGGCTACACCTTC,CASSSRPQGSGGYTF
.,.,TRBJ2-5,TRBV11-2,TGTGCCAGCAGCCGGGCGCAGGGAGAGACCCAGTACTTC,CASSRAQGETQYF
.,TRBD1,TRBJ1-1,TRBV5-1,TGCGCCAGCAGCCCGGGACAGGGGTACACTGAAGCTTTCTTT,CASSPGQGYTEAFF
.,.,TRBJ1-1,TRBV11-3,TGTGCCAGCAGCTTAATGGGGCAGAACACTGAAGCTTTCTTT,CASSLMGQNTEAFF
.,TRBD2,TRBJ2-1,TRBV5-8,TGTGCCAGCAGCTGGTATAGCGGGGGGGGCTATGAGCAGTTCTTC,CASSWYSGGGYEQFF
.,.,TRBJ1-2,TRBV7-9,TGTGCCAGCAGCCCCAATAGGGGAGGCTACACCTTC,CASSPNRGGYTF
.,.,TRBJ1-6,TRBV6-1,TGTGCCAGCACCCCTCCTACGGGTTCACCCCTCCACTTT,CASTPPTGSPLHF
.,.,TRBJ1-1,TRBV5-1,TGCGCCAGCAGCTTGGGGGCCAGGGAGAACACTGAAGCTTTCTTT,CASSLGARENTEAFF
.,TRBD2,TRBJ2-3,TRBV7-2,TGTGCCAGCAGCCCCCGGGGGCGGGGGGGCCGGGGGGATACGCAGTATTTT,CASSPRGRGGRGDTQYF
.,.,TRBJ1-4,TRBV6-1,TGTGCCAGCAGTGACTCGACGGAGGGAGGTGAAAAACTGTTTTTT,CASSDSTEGGEKLFF
.,TRBD1,TRBJ2-1,TRBV28,TGTGCCAGCAGTTTAGGACAGGGCTGGAATGAGCAGTTCTTC,CASSLGQGWNEQFF
.,.,TRBJ2-7,TRBV28,TGTGCCAGCAGTCCCGGGGAGAGACACTACGAGCAGTACTTC,CASSPGERHYEQYF
.,.,TRBJ2-2,TRBV28,TGTGCCAGCAGTTCCGACAGGTACACCGGGGAGCTGTTTTTT,CASSSDRYTGELFF
.,.,TRBJ1-4,TRBV19,TGTGCCAGACCACCGGCAACTAATGAAAAACTGTTTTTT,CARPPATNEKLFF
few,.,TRBJ1-1,TRBV6-5,TGTGCCAGCAGGCTCGGGACATTGAACACTGAAGCTTTCTTT,CASRLGTLNTEAFF
.,.,TRBJ2-2,TRBV19,TGTGCCAGTAGTAAGGGGTACACCGGGGAGCTGTTTTTT,CASSKGYTGELFF
.,.,TRBJ2-2,TRBV29-1,TGCAGCGTCCCAAATCCCGACAGAGGTAACACCGGGGAGCTGTTTTTT,CSVPNPDRGNTGELFF
.,.,TRBJ2-7,TRBV27,TGTGCCAGCAGTTCCAGGGGTCGGAACGAGCAGTACTTC,CASSSRGRNEQYF
.,.,TRBJ1-2,TRBV28,TGTGCCAGCAGTTTCCTCAGGGGCTACACCTTC,CASSFLRGYTF
.,.,TRBJ2-3,TRBV4-3,TGCGCCAGCAGCCAAGATCGGAGAGGGTTCCCAGATACGCAGTATTTT,CASSQDRRGFPDTQYF
few,.,TRBJ1-1,TRBV2,TGTGCCAGCAGAGGGGTGGCAGGGGTGAACACTGAAGCTTTCTTT,CASRGVAGVNTEAFF
.,.,TRBJ1-2,TRBV15,TGTGCCACCAGCAGAGATCGGGGAGGCACTTTCTATGGCTACACCTTC,CATSRDRGGTFYGYTF
.,.,TRBJ1-1,TRBV9,TGTGCCAGCAGCGATGGGGGGGGGAACACTGAAGCTTTCTTT,CASSDGGGNTEAFF
.,.,TRBJ2-7,TRBV4-2,TGTGCCAGCAGCCAAGAAGACAGGCGCAACGAGCAGTACTTC,CASSQEDRRNEQYF
.,.,TRBJ1-6,TRBV7-9,TGTGCCAGCAGCTTAAGGCTAGAATCACCCCTCCACTTT,CASSLRLESPLHF
.,.,TRBJ2-2,TRBV7-3,TGTGCCAGCAGCCGGACACCGGGACACCAAAACACCGGGGAGCTGTTTTTT,CASSRTPGHQNTGELFF
.,.,TRBJ1-1,TRBV4-2,TGTGCCAGCAGCCAAGTTGGGGACACAACCTCCAGGGACACTGAAGCTTTCTTT,CASSQVGDTTSRDTEAFF
.,TRBD1,TRBJ1-6,TRBV7-9,TGTGCCAGCAGCTCCCGACAGGGCAATAATTCACCCCTCCACTTT,CASSSRQGNNSPLHF
.,.,TRBJ2-3,TRBV6-5,TGTGCCAGCAGTTACTCGATAGGGGGTACGCAGTATTTT,CASSYSIGGTQYF
.,TRBD1,TRBJ2-7,TRBV5-5,TGTGCCAGCAGCTCGAACAGGGGGCATGAGCAGTACTTC,CASSSNRGHEQYF
.,.,TRBJ1-1,TRBV5-6,TGTGCCAGCAGCCGGAGGGTGGTGGCGAACACTGAAGCTTTCTTT,CASSRRVVANTEAFF
.,.,TRBJ2-3,TRBV11-2,TGTGCCAGCAGAGATTCTAGGGGGAGCGATACGCAGTATTTT,CASRDSRGSDTQYF
few,TRBD1,TRBJ1-1,TRBV5-6,TGTGCCAGCAGCCATGACAGGGTTACTGAAGCTTTCTTT,CASSHDRVTEAFF
.,TRBD2,TRBJ2-1,TRBV18,TGTGCCAGCTCACCTGCGGGGGGCGAGCAGTTCTTC,CASSPAGGEQFF
once,TRBD1,TRBJ1-6,TRBV5-5,TGTGCCAGCAGCTTTCAGGACAGGGAGAATTCACCCCTCCACTTT,CASSFQDRENSPLHF
.,.,TRBJ2-5,TRBV11-3,TGTGCCAGCAGCTTGACAGAGCAAGAGACCCAGTACTTC,CASSLTEQETQYF
.,TRBD1,TRBJ2-3,TRBV7-9,TGTGCCAGCAGCGCCGGGGACAGGGTGACAGATACGCAGTATTTT,CASSAGDRVTDTQYF